The TCR beta chain described here comes from a study of shared clonotypes between healthy human individuals. Study as a whole: Three plates were used per donor for CD4 naive, three for CD4 memory, two for CD8 naive and one for CD8 memory. Study-wide points: Clonotypes shared by all four donors outscored non-shared clonotypes in generation probability.

TCRdb's table, derived via immunoSEQ multiplex PCR, lists solely in-frame clones and lacks some. The repertoire has approximately 2.1 million clones, 90% to 95% of them found once; the top ten carry approximately 0.4%. With regard to this clone: Its antigen is as yet unknown.

The CDR3 is made up of 15 amino acids. Trimming took 5 bases from V and 7 from J; bases not matched to a gene: 11. Looked up from germline, CDR1 is MDHEN and CDR2 is SYDVKM. The chain couples TRBV28 to TRBJ2-5; 9 nucleotides match TRBD1. The sample was naive CD4+ T cells from PBMCs. The subset is: CD45RA+ positively selected. This sequence originates from a man aged 18 to 30 in good health. Some clones in this sample may be carry-over from other donors' samples. The CDR3, as DNA: TGTGCCAGCAGTCGGATAACAGGGGGCGCAGGGACCCAGTACTTC. It yields the protein CASSRITGGAGTQYF.